This passage covers 32 T cell receptor beta chains from one sample sequenced in a study of immune heterogeneity within non-small cell lung tumors. The template for each sample was roughly 600 ng of genomic DNA, which had been extracted from bulk tumor tissue. Primary tumors were biopsied several times each, far apart, intraoperatively. Untreated, newly diagnosed non-small cell lung cancer patients underwent curative surgery. The authors amplified TCR beta CDR3 by multiplex PCR with 32 V and 13 J primers. TCRdb called the multiplex PCR reads again in MiXCR, with one record for every CDR3 protein. The sample lists 20,000 to 25,000 distinct CDR3 sequences, 25% to 35% seen once, with 4% to 5% in the top ten. The sample consisted of lung tumor tissue. Receptor source: a man between 35 and 55 years old with non-small cell lung cancer.

This clonotype has a handful of counts. The gene calls are TRBV5-6 and TRBJ1-2; TRBD1 might be the D (5 bases). Germline CDR1 is SGHDT and CDR2 is YYEEEE. The germline V and J ends were trimmed by 4 bases and 9 bases, with 16 bases remaining between them. CDR3 length: 13 residues. Here the CDR3 reads CASSRRDGLSYTF. CDR3 coding DNA: TGTGCCAGCAGCCGCCGGGACGGACTTAGCTACACCTTC.

As concerns this clonotype: A much bigger clone sits one base away, suggesting this may be a read error. V and J are TRBV20-1 and TRBJ2-7; D tentatively reads TRBD1 or TRBD2 (6 bases each). The V gene's germline CDR1 is DFQATT and CDR2 SNEGSKA (reference sequence). This CDR3 is built from 13 residues. Here the CDR3 reads CGASTGGQREQYF. CDR3 nucleotides: TGCGGTGCTAGTACCGGGGGCCAGAGGGAGCAGTACTTC.

In this sample, this clonotype turned up many times. The J gene is TRBJ1-2, the V gene TRBV2; D is ambiguous. There are 11 residues in the CDR3. V lost 10 bases and J lost 5, with 11 bases in between. Germline CDR1 and CDR2: SNHLY and FYNNEI. The CDR3 region is CATSSAYGYTF. CDR3 in DNA: TGTGCCACCTCTTCAGCGTATGGCTACACCTTC.

Points on this clonotype: A single base separates this from a much larger clone, so it may be a read error. The gene calls are TRBV3-1 and TRBJ2-2; maybe TRBD1 (6 bases). The CDR3 has 14 residues. The germline V gene encodes CDR1 LGHDT and CDR2 YNNKEL (reference sequence). The CDR3 region is CAGSRNRAGGELFF. CDR3 nucleotide sequence: TGTGCCGGCAGCCGTAACAGGGCCGGCGGGGAGCTGTTTTTT.

This clonotype was observed a handful of times. The rearrangement joins TRBV24-1 to TRBJ2-2; 7 nucleotides agree with TRBD2. Unmatched junction bases numbered 3, after V lost 3 bases and J lost 0 bases. The CDR3 has 16 amino acids. Germline V lookup: CDR1 KGHDR, CDR2 SFDVKD. The CDR3 here is CATSDSGLANTGELFF. For the CDR3, the DNA is TGTGCCACCAGTGATAGCGGACTAGCGAACACCGGGGAGCTGTTTTTT.

This clonotype is labeled medium-sized. V and J are TRBV20-1 and TRBJ2-7, with 7 bases aligning to TRBD2. Germline V CDR1 and CDR2: DFQATT, SNEGSKA (reference sequence). J was trimmed by 4 bases and V by 3 bases; bases with no gene match: 9. This CDR3 has 14 amino acids. The CDR3 bases are TGCAGTGCTAGGACGGGACTACTCGTTTACGAGCAGTACTTC. As protein: CSARTGLLVYEQYF.

This clonotype was detected once. Relative to the germline gene, one junction end is altered; a read error may explain this. The chain combines TRBV3-1 with TRBJ1-2, with 9 positions matching TRBD1. Looked up from germline, CDR1 is LGHDT and CDR2 is YNNKEL (reference sequence). The CDR3 runs 16 residues. CDR3 protein: CDSSQDQLQGAGGYTF. The CDR3 coding sequence is TGTGACAGCAGCCAAGATCAATTACAGGGGGCTGGAGGCTACACCTTC.

This clonotype has a handful of counts. The gene calls are TRBV20-1 and TRBJ2-7; TRBD2 agrees at 15 bases. Unmatched junction bases numbered 7, after V lost 7 bases and J lost 0 bases. The CDR3 is made up of 16 amino acids. In germline, CDR1 is DFQATT, CDR2 SNEGSKA (reference sequence). CDR3 coding DNA: TGCAGTGGGACTAGCGGGAGGGCCCGGGGCTCCTACGAGCAGTACTTC. This codes for CSGTSGRARGSYEQYF.

The V and J genes are TRBV2 and TRBJ2-2; 7 nucleotides agree with TRBD2. Germline values: CDR1 SNHLY, CDR2 FYNNEI. Trimming took 6 bases from V and 6 from J; bases not matched to a gene: 16. The CDR3 consists of 17 residues. The DNA for the CDR3 is TGTGCCAGCAGCGGACGCCAAGGAAGACTAGCCCCCGGGGAGCTGTTTTTT. Its translation: CASSGRQGRLAPGELFF.

This clonotype has at least ten counts. This CDR3 is CASSRGGQGNQPQHF. The CDR3 DNA sequence: TGTGCCAGCAGCCGGGGGGGGCAGGGCAATCAGCCCCAGCATTTT. This chain uses TRBV27 with TRBJ1-5, with D perhaps TRBD1 (6 bases). CDR3 length equals 15 residues. V was trimmed by 6 bases and J by 2 bases, leaving 14 bases between them. The germline V gene has CDR1 MNHEY and CDR2 SMNVEV (reference sequence).

This chain links TRBV19 with TRBJ1-1; D is undetermined. In germline, CDR1 is LNHDA, CDR2 SQIVND (reference sequence). V lost 11 bases and J lost 1, with 20 bases in between. The CDR3 has 15 residues. The CDR3 coding sequence is TGTGCCGCTTCTGGCCGGGGAAAGGGGAACACTGAAGCTTTCTTT. It is translated as CAASGRGKGNTEAFF.

The genes are TRBV6-2 or TRBV6-3 and TRBJ1-4, with a weak D call TRBD1 (5 bases). CDR1 is MNHEY, CDR2 SVGEGT, per germline. This CDR3 is built from 15 residues. The V end lost 1 base, the J end lost 8 bases, and 14 bases lay between the germline ends. The CDR3: CASSYFGGTSEKLFF. The CDR3 nucleotides read TGTGCCAGCAGTTACTTCGGGGGAACTTCAGAAAAACTGTTTTTT.

In regard to this clonotype: Since a much larger clone is just one base distant, this may be a read error. The chain recombines TRBV7-2 with TRBJ1-6; 8 bases align to TRBD1. This CDR3 has 13 residues. V was pared by 4 bases and J by 9 bases, with 2 bases of the junction left unmatched. Germline loops: CDR1 SGHTA, CDR2 FQGNSA. The CDR3 protein is CASSSGQGSPLHF. In DNA form, the CDR3 reads TGTGCCAGCAGCTCCGGACAGGGTTCACCCCTCCACTTT.

This clonotype was observed a few times. The chain is built from TRBV5-1 and TRBJ1-3, with 7 bases fitting TRBD1. Germline trimming cut 4 bases from V and 0 bases from J; bases unmatched to any gene: 1. CDR3 length: 14 amino acids. In germline, CDR1 is SGHRS, CDR2 YFSETQ. This CDR3 reads CASSRDSSGNTIYF. CDR3 coding DNA: TGCGCCAGCAGCCGGGACAGCTCTGGAAACACCATATATTTT.

This clonotype was recorded at least ten times. This chain joins TRBV6-2 or TRBV6-3 and TRBJ2-7, with 8 nucleotides matching TRBD1. Germline assignment: CDR1 MNHEY and CDR2 SVGEGT. This CDR3 is 15 amino acids long. Trimming removed 5 bases from V and 6 bases from J; junction bases left unmatched: 12. In DNA form, the CDR3 reads TGTGCCAGCAGTGGAGGACAGGGCGTCCCCCCCGAGCAGTACTTC. Protein: CASSGGQGVPPEQYF.

In its sample, this clonotype is medium-sized. This rearrangement joins TRBV12-3 or TRBV12-4 to TRBJ2-7, with 15 bases fitting TRBD2. Unmatched junction bases numbered 4, after V lost 6 bases and J lost 4 bases. The CDR3 is 15 residues long. CDR3: CASRGLAGGRYEQYF. The CDR3 DNA is TGTGCCAGCAGGGGACTAGCGGGAGGTCGGTACGAGCAGTACTTC.

The chain couples TRBV5-1 to TRBJ2-3; 8 positions match TRBD2. The CDR3 is 13 amino acids. The V and J ends lost 4 bases and 4 bases, in that order; junction bases with no gene match: 2. In germline, CDR1 is SGHRS, CDR2 YFSETQ. The CDR3 is CASSELAADTQYF. CDR3 nucleotides: TGCGCCAGCAGCGAACTAGCGGCAGATACGCAGTATTTT.

This clonotype is medium-sized within its sample. This chain connects TRBV20-1 to TRBJ1-6; D call uncertain. Between the trimmed V and J ends, which lost 1 base and 7 bases, there was a span of 11 bases. The germline gives CDR1 DFQATT, CDR2 SNEGSKA (reference sequence). The CDR3 totals 14 residues. This chain's CDR3 is CSARVGGRNSPLHF. The CDR3 nucleotides are TGCAGTGCTAGAGTGGGAGGCAGAAATTCACCCCTCCACTTT.

In this sample, this clonotype turned up many times. The gene calls are TRBV27 and TRBJ1-1; D is uncertain. This CDR3 is built from 14 residues. Germline V gives CDR1 MNHEY, CDR2 SMNVEV (reference sequence). Trimming removed 0 bases from V and 2 bases from J, with 7 bases in between. This CDR3 reads CASSLSYSNTEAFF. The CDR3, as DNA: TGTGCCAGCAGTTTATCCTACAGTAACACTGAAGCTTTCTTT.

Notes on this clonotype: A much bigger clone sits one base away, suggesting this may be a read error. The chain employs TRBV27 and TRBJ1-1; TRBD1 matches at 7 bases. The CDR3 runs to 18 residues. CDR1 MNHEY and CDR2 SMNVEV come from the germline V gene (reference sequence). In DNA form, the CDR3 reads TGTGCCAGCAGTTTCCTGTTGGCTACAGGGGTAAAAAACACTGAAGCTTCCTTT. Residues: CASSFLLATGVKNTEASF.

Here the CDR3 DNA reads TGTGCCAGCACCCCGGGGGGGGCAACTAATGAAAAACTGTTTTTT. Encoded protein: CASTPGGATNEKLFF. The chain links TRBV7-9 to TRBJ1-4, with a weak D call TRBD1 (5 bases). The germline V and J ends were trimmed by 7 bases and 0 bases, with 12 bases remaining between them. This CDR3 contains 15 residues. From germline, CDR1 is SEHNR and CDR2 FQNEAQ (reference sequence).

The rearrangement uses TRBV5-4 and TRBJ1-6; a possible D gene is TRBD1 (6 bases). Per germline, CDR1 SGHNT and CDR2 YYREEE (reference sequence). This CDR3 comprises 15 residues. Trimming stripped 2 bases from V and 9 bases from J, with 15 bases between. Here the CDR3 DNA reads TGTGCCAGCAGCTTAGGACAGACCACCAGTTCACCCCTCCACTTT. Translated: CASSLGQTTSSPLHF.

This clonotype qualifies as medium-sized. This chain uses TRBV3-1 with TRBJ1-2, with 8 bases identical to TRBD1. The germline V gene encodes CDR1 LGHDT and CDR2 YNNKEL (reference sequence). V lost 7 bases and J lost 3; bases outside the gene matches: 10. The CDR3 runs to 15 residues. The CDR3 nucleotides read TGTGCCAGCACCAACAGGGGGGGGACAGACTATGGCTACACCTTC. Its protein product is CASTNRGGTDYGYTF.

The table lists this clonotype with a few counts. The chain joins TRBV6-1 to TRBJ2-1; D possibly uses TRBD1 or TRBD2 (5 bases each). The CDR3 contains 15 residues. Per the germline V gene, CDR1 is MNHNS and CDR2 is SASEGT. V was pared by 4 bases and J by 9 bases, with 19 bases between. CDR3 protein: CASSGQGGGLREQFF. The CDR3 coding sequence is TGTGCCAGCAGTGGGCAGGGTGGTGGACTTCGTGAGCAGTTCTTC.

By share, this clonotype counts as medium-sized. This rearrangement joins TRBV30 to TRBJ2-7; 11 nucleotides match TRBD2. The CDR3 is made up of 13 amino acids. CDR1 and CDR2 (germline): GTSNPN, SVGIG (reference sequence). V was pared by 4 bases and J by 4 bases, with 3 bases of the junction left unmatched. CDR3 in amino acids: CAWKLAGGYEQYF. CDR3 nucleotides: TGTGCCTGGAAGCTAGCGGGAGGATACGAGCAGTACTTC. Filled out from reference TRBV30 and TRBJ2-7, the complete variable domain reads SQTIHQWPATLVQPVGSPLSLECTVEGTSNPNLYWYRQAAGRGLQLLFYSVGIGQISSEVPQNLSASRPQDRQFILSSKKLLLSDSGFYLCAWKLAGGYEQYFGPGTRLTVT.

As for this clonotype: A much larger clone is a single base away; this may be a read error. V is TRBV28 and J is TRBJ2-1, with D perhaps matching TRBD1 (6 bases). The CDR3 length is 14 residues. Germline assignment: CDR1 MDHEN and CDR2 SYDVKM. CDR3: CVSSPGQSYNEQFF. In DNA form, the CDR3 reads TGTGTCAGCAGCCCCGGACAGAGCTACAATGAGCAGTTCTTC.

Note on this clonotype: The junction does not match germline at one end; this may be a read error. The chain couples TRBV12-3 or TRBV12-4 to TRBJ1-2, with TRBD1 as a possible D gene (6 bases). The CDR3 is 15 amino acids. CDR3 loop: CASSLGRGAGYDYTF. The CDR3 DNA reads as TGTGCCAGCAGTTTAGGCAGGGGCGCGGGCTATGACTACACCTTC.

This clonotype has only a few counts. The CDR3 loop is CASSLTGGKETQYF. CDR3 coding DNA: TGCGCCAGCAGCTTGACAGGGGGTAAAGAGACCCAGTACTTC. The genes are TRBV5-1 and TRBJ2-5; 8 bases align to TRBD1. The J segment lost 3 bases and the V segment lost 1 base, leaving 2 bases of the junction unmatched. The CDR3 totals 14 residues. Germline values: CDR1 SGHRS, CDR2 YFSETQ.

V gene TRBV6-1 combines with J gene TRBJ2-1; a possible D gene is TRBD2 (7 bases). Per germline, CDR1 MNHNS and CDR2 SASEGT. V was cut by 7 bases and J by 2 bases, with 18 bases left in between. The CDR3 is made up of 16 amino acids. The CDR3 sequence is CASNPIGGEAYNEQFF. In DNA, the CDR3 is TGTGCCAGCAATCCTATAGGGGGGGAAGCCTACAATGAGCAGTTCTTC.

This clonotype was detected a few times. The chain has TRBV5-6 and TRBJ2-3; 15 bases line up with TRBD2. This CDR3 has 20 amino acids. V lost 1 base and J lost 0; bases outside the gene matches: 9. The germline CDR1 and CDR2 sequences are SGHDT and YYEEEE. The chain's CDR3 is CASSLLGLAGGSASTDTQYF. CDR3 DNA sequence: TGTGCCAGCAGCTTGTTGGGACTAGCGGGAGGCTCCGCTAGCACAGATACGCAGTATTTT.

This sequence joins TRBV19 and TRBJ2-7, with TRBD2 identical over 13 bases. Germline V gives CDR1 LNHDA, CDR2 SQIVND (reference sequence). This CDR3 has 14 amino acids. The J segment lost 8 bases and the V segment lost 3 bases, leaving 4 bases of the junction unmatched. The CDR3 loop reads CASSIGTSGAQQYF. CDR3 nucleotide sequence: TGTGCCAGTAGTATTGGGACTAGCGGGGCTCAGCAGTACTTC.

The chain couples TRBV6-1 to TRBJ2-1; perhaps TRBD2 as D (6 bases). Germline V gives CDR1 MNHNS, CDR2 SASEGT. This CDR3 spans 14 amino acids. V was clipped by 6 bases and J by 9 bases, with 18 bases between them. The CDR3: CASRRDVGVGEQFF. For the CDR3, the DNA is TGTGCCAGCAGGCGGGACGTCGGAGTGGGTGAGCAGTTCTTC.